The clone carrying this T cell receptor beta chain was observed a single time. The data originate from a study of blood T cell repertoires in COVID-19. V lost 0 bases and J 9 bases, leaving 10 bases between the germline ends. The CDR3 totals 13 residues. From germline, CDR1 is LGHNA and CDR2 YNFKEQ. The study drew participants aged 18 to 89 years from about two dozen US areas. Original analysis: From reference gene primer amplification, estimates of nucleated cell counts were derived. This table comes from immunoSEQ multiplex PCR, and its TCRdb copy is limited to in-frame clones, with some not included. V and J calls and clone size are copied from that table; D and trimming were computed from the DNA. The sample shows about 260,000 clones, around 88% of them seen only once.

The specimen sequenced was PBMCs or T cells enriched from blood (not recorded which). The clonotype originates from a woman aged 35 to 49 with acute COVID-19. The V call is TRBV4-2, the J call TRBJ2-3; the D gene is possibly TRBD2 (7 bases). This chain's CDR3 is CASSQDWGGTQYF. The CDR3 nucleotides are TGTGCCAGCAGCCAAGATTGGGGGGGCACGCAGTATTTT.